The clone carrying this TCR beta chain was observed at least ten times. What it binds is not known. The data stem from a study of regulatory T cells in long-lasting Graves disease. Overall study context: The term persistent Graves' disease signified upward of 5 years on antithyroid drugs with positive TSH receptor antibodies. Regarding the study as a whole: New patients shared over 900 public clonotypes, and persistent patients shared more, with a few thousand. There was favoring of TRBV28, TRBJ1-2 and TRBJ2-5 in persistent disease.

Arm-PCR of CDR3 regions and iRepertoire HTBI primers were used to build TCR beta libraries. In the authors' workflow: The study identified more than 55 TRBV and 11 to 15 TRBJ segments across samples. MiXCR, run by TCRdb on the multiplex PCR reads, gives a single entry per CDR3 protein. The authors' filters were not applied to this entry. In the table there are 400,000 to 500,000 distinct CDR3 sequences, 20% to 25% of which are singletons. The time point is: persistent/refractory GD, antithyroid drugs over 5 years with positive TRAb. Making the TCR library involved RNA that had been extracted from PBMCs. The CDR3 totals 15 residues. V was trimmed by 5 bases and J by 1 base, leaving 14 bases between them.

Sequencing was performed on peripheral blood mononuclear cells (PBMCs), taken when the disease was refractory, from a patient treated with antithyroid drugs. The clonotype was recovered from a female donor with Graves disease. J is TRBJ1-1 and V is TRBV12-3 or TRBV12-4; no firm D call. The CDR3 region has the DNA TGTGCCAGCAGTCCCTACCCCGACAAGAACACTGAAGCTTTCTTT. It specifies CASSPYPDKNTEAFF.